This T cell receptor beta chain was captured by sequencing in a study of blood T cell repertoires in COVID-19. Overall study context: COVID-19 samples, acute and convalescent, were from the United States, Italy and Spain. T cells, B-cell-depleted T cells, or PBMCs provided the cDNA or gDNA that served as material.

Method: immunoSEQ multiplex PCR; TCRdb's copy keeps in-frame clones and lacks some. The repertoire holds 250,000 to 300,000 clones, with 80% to 85% as singletons. This CDR3 is built from 13 residues. Looked up from germline, CDR1 is MNHEY and CDR2 is SMNVEV (reference sequence). The V end was cut by 4 bases, the J end by 11 bases, with 12 bases between. Participants had their cohort set by participant-reported clinical history. Two negative PCRs, clearance, or symptom resolution had been documented for recovered Cohort 3 donors. This clone was picked up a small number of times. This chain connects TRBV27 to TRBJ1-6; D is possibly TRBD1 (5 bases). The clonotype comes from a man aged 45-60 years who had recovered from COVID-19. Input material: PBMCs or T cells enriched from blood (not recorded which). CDR3 nucleotide sequence: TGTGCCAGCAGTTCTAGACAGCGGGCACCCCTCCACTTT. The encoded protein is CASSSRQRAPLHF.